By sample share, the clone carrying this T cell receptor beta chain is medium-sized. Its antigen is unknown. Blood genomic DNA input for TRB amplification was 250-500 ng. This sample was taken from a study of T and B cells in COVID-19 patients. Study results and limitations: CD4+, regulatory T cell, CD8+ and sorted SARS-CoV-2-responsive or tetramer+ T cells were not yet sequenced.

TRB rearrangements were amplified by multiplex PCR with BIOMED2 TRB-A/B primers. Each CDR3 protein gets one entry after TCRdb re-called the multiplex PCR reads with MiXCR. The sample lists some 8,000 distinct CDR3 sequences; about 26% were seen once. This CDR3 region has 14 residues. Germline CDR1 and CDR2: MNHEY and SVGAGI. V was trimmed by 2 bases and J by 3 bases, leaving 9 bases between them. The sequence was obtained from a human donor who had recovered from COVID-19. This chain uses TRBV6-5 with TRBJ2-3, with TRBD2 as a possible D gene (6 bases). Sequenced material: blood. This chain's CDR3 is CASSYVEGTDTQYF. The CDR3 bases are TGTGCCAGCAGTTACGTGGAGGGTACAGATACGCAGTATTTT.